This T cell receptor (beta chain) was sequenced in a study of blood T cell repertoires in COVID-19 (dated by TCRdb to about 2020). A note on the overall study: Samples from collaborators originated in the United States, Italy and Spain and spanned both the acute and convalescent phases of COVID-19. The sample metadata nearly always contained a de-identified subject ID, COVID-19 status, age in years and sex. The prospective study material was composed of cDNA or gDNA derived from T cells, B-cell-depleted T cells, or PBMCs. Where available, HLA class I and class II types were taken from metadata supplied by the sample provider and were not determined by assay-based typing. The samples were drawn from the first 160 participants of the ongoing ImmuneRACE study and from 1,254 subjects provided by 6 global collaborators. Deeply sampled blood TCRbeta repertoires from subjects exposed to, actively infected with, or recovered from COVID-19 were included in the dataset. The repertoires were released in a freely available public database meant as a resource for research on the immune response to SARS-CoV-2.

A word on this clone: There is no known antigen for this receptor. Base qualities were left out, and no much larger clone turns up one base away.

What the authors observed across the whole study: The quantity of clinical and demographic metadata differed by source and by participant and was supplied without curation.

Whole blood was collected in K2EDTA tubes by collaborating institutions according to the institutions' own protocols. For TCRbeta analysis, collaborators shipped samples in one of three forms: frozen whole blood, isolated PBMCs, or DNA extracted from either of those sample types. V is reduced by 1 base and J by 9 bases, leaving a spacing of 16 bases between them. In the germline V gene, CDR1 corresponds to LGHNA and CDR2 to YNFKEQ. The CDR3 covers 14 residues, taking in both the cysteine and the phenylalanine. Only the CDR3 DNA stays, 42 bases, in frame from base 1. TCRbeta CDR3 regions were amplified from genomic DNA by means of the immunoSEQ Assay, a bias-controlled multiplex PCR. Regarding the original processing steps: Nucleated cell counts per sample were estimated from amplification of reference gene primers within the assay. To quantify the absolute abundance of each unique TCRbeta CDR3 rearrangement, sequence reads were collapsed and filtered. Productive Simpson clonality was computed per sample as the square root of Simpson's diversity index over productive rearrangements. TCRdb took this table from immuneACCESS and kept in-frame rearrangements with V and J called. Such tables lack part of the clones; where checked against another copy, unresolved V genes explain under half of the gap, and the rest is unexplained. Clonal size and the V and J genes are those of that table, whereas D and trimming came from the DNA. Across this sample there are 110,000 or so clones, with roughly nine tenths seen only once. The ten largest clones represent under 35% of the sample.

The TCR sequence derives from a man in his 70s with active or convalescent COVID-19. This sequence uses TRBV4-2 and TRBJ2-7; the D gene is perhaps TRBD2, from 6 matching bases. Sequenced material: peripheral blood. The DNA reads as follows: TGTGCCAGCAGCCAAGTTGACATGCCGGAGGGGCAGTACTTC. Its product reads: CASSQVDMPEGQYF.